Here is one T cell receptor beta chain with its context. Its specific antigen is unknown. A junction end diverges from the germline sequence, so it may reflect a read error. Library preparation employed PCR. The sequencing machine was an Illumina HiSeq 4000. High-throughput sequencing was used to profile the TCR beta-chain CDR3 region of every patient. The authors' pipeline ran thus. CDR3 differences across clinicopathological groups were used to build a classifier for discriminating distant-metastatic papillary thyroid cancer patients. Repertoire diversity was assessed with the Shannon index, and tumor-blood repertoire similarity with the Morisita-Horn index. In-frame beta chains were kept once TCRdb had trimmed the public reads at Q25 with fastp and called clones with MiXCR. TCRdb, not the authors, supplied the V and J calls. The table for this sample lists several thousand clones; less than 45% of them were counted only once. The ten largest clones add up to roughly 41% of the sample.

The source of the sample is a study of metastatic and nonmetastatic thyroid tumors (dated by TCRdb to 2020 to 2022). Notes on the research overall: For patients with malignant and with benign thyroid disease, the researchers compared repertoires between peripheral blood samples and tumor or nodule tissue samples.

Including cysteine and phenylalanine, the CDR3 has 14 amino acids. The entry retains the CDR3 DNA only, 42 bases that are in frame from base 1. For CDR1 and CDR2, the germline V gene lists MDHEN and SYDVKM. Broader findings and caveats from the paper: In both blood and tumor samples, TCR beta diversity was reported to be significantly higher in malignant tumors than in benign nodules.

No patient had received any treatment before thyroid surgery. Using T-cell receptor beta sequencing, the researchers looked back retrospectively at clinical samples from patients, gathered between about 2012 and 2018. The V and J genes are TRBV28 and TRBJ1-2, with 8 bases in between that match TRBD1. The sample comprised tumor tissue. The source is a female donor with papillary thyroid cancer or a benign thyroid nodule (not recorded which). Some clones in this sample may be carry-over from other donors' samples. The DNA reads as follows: TGTGTCAGCAGCCGCGACAGGGGCACCGATTGCTACACCTTC. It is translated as CVSSRDRGTDCYTF.